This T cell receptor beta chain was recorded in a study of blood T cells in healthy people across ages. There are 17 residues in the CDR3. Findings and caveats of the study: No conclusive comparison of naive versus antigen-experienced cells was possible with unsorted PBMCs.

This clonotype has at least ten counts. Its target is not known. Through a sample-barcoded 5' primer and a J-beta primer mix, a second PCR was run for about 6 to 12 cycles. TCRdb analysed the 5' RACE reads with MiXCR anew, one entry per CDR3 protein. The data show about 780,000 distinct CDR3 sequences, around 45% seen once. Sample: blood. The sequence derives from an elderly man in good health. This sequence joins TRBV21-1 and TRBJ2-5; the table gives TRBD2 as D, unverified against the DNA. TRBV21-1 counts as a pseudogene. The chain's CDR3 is CASSKEGSALAKETQYF. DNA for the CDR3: TGTGCCAGCAGCAAAGAGGGGTCCGCACTAGCGAAAGAGACCCAGTACTTC.